The subject of this entry is one TCR beta chain. Its specific antigen is unknown. The record has no base qualities; no much larger clone is one base away. The data were taken from a study of cytomegalovirus exposure and HLA in healthy donors (dated by TCRdb to 2016 to 2017). With respect to the entire study: According to a later analysis, the 120 or so validation repertoires were produced on the same platform as the roughly 700 repertoires of the first cohort. The aim of the study was to test whether cataloging public T cell receptors could identify signatures of past pathogen exposure. In addition to the first cohort of 500 to 850 subjects, a separate validation cohort of 120 different subjects was used. To predict cytomegalovirus infection status, the study brought together high-throughput TCR immunosequencing, statistical association of individual TCRs with disease status, and machine learning. What the research found in general, with its limitations: According to the authors, the approach could potentially be generalized to other disease states and immunological phenotypes. The classifier was reported to diagnose cytomegalovirus status with high specificity and sensitivity in both the original and validation cohorts. In the study, some 160 TCR beta chains were listed as associated with cytomegalovirus. Of the cluster scores, approximately 95% were above 0 in a later analysis, which found that TCRs clustered in the first cohort also tended to co-occur in the 95 to 150 validation repertoires. A few of the identified cytomegalovirus-associated TCR beta chains were confirmed in vitro to be specific for cytomegalovirus antigens. The validation cohort had no HLA typing available for a later analysis, so co-occurrence within that cohort was assessed over all 120 or so repertoires. While some public TCRs were present in many individuals, most TCR sequences turned up only very rarely across donors.

The CDR3 has 17 amino acids, counting the end cysteine and phenylalanine. Only CDR3 DNA is held: 51 bases, read in frame from base 1. CDR1 and CDR2 are drawn from the germline V gene: KGHSH, LQKENI. For this chain, trimming is 5 bases at the V end and 7 bases at the J end, and the number of junction bases without a gene match is 13. The donors belonged to the validation cohort of over a hundred subjects, which was separate from the approximately 610-subject first cohort. The method behind the library was the immunoSEQ multiplex PCR assay. Processing in the source paper ran as follows. To diagnose cytomegalovirus status from the catalog of TCR beta chain sequences, a statistical classification framework was built. TCRdb mirrors the immuneACCESS table, restricted to in-frame sequences. Some clones are absent from its copies; in checked studies, under half trace to an unresolved V gene, and the reason for the others is unknown. The V and J calls and clone size come from that table; D and trimming were worked out from the DNA. Across this sample there are a few hundred thousand clones, with 86% seen only once. Clones ranked in the top ten supply approximately 0.84% of the sample.

The receptor was derived from a woman under 30 in good health and CMV-seronegative. Here the chain combines TRBV18 and TRBJ2-5, with TRBD2 matching 13 junction bases. What was sequenced was PBMCs. The CDR3 corresponds to CASSDGSGTSGKVTQYF. At the DNA level, the sequence is TGTGCCAGCTCAGACGGCTCCGGGACTAGCGGGAAGGTGACCCAGTACTTC.